The next 17 T cell receptor beta chains were all read from a single sample in a study of T cell responses to AZD1222 COVID-19 vaccine (dated by TCRdb to the early 2020s). According to the study, the label for this sample's time point signals: baseline before first vaccination. Library creation used the immunoSEQ multiplex PCR assay. Held by TCRdb, this immuneACCESS table contains in-frame sequences only and omits some clones. Under half of the omission traces to an unresolved V gene where checked; the cause of the rest is unknown. This sample is represented by roughly 120,000 clones; around 94% of them were singletons. 6.6% of the sample is in the top ten clones. Sequencing used peripheral blood, obtained on day 0 of AZD1222 vaccination. The receptors shown here come from an adult in good health.

This rearrangement joins TRBV5-1 to TRBJ2-1; 11 bases match TRBD2. J was trimmed by 3 bases and V by 4 bases; bases with no gene match: 6. Germline values: CDR1 SGHRS, CDR2 YFSETQ. This CDR3 is built from 16 residues. CDR3 sequence reads: CASSGSGLAVYNEQFF. DNA of the CDR3: TGCGCCAGCAGCGGATCGGGACTAGCGGTCTACAATGAGCAGTTCTTC.

The rearrangement links TRBV27 to TRBJ1-2, with TRBD1 as a possible D gene (6 bases). This CDR3 has 15 residues. V lost 6 bases and J lost 2, with 16 bases in between. The germline V gene encodes CDR1 MNHEY and CDR2 SMNVEV (reference sequence). The CDR3 loop reads CASSSGGAGNYGYTF. The CDR3, as DNA: TGTGCCAGCAGCTCGGGGGGGGCAGGGAACTATGGCTACACCTTC.

The chain recombines TRBV30 with TRBJ2-2, with no clear D. The CDR3 consists of 13 residues. CDR1 is GTSNPN and CDR2 is SVGIG in the germline V gene (reference sequence). V shed 5 bases and J shed 0 bases, with 7 bases lying between them. CDR3 DNA sequence: TGTGCCTGGGCAGGCGCGAACACCGGGGAGCTGTTTTTT. It yields the protein CAWAGANTGELFF.

The V call is TRBV27, the J call TRBJ1-1, with 7 bases identical to TRBD1. CDR3 length: 18 amino acids. V lost 3 bases, J lost 0 bases, and 13 bases stayed unmatched. Germline V lookup: CDR1 MNHEY, CDR2 SMNVEV (reference sequence). In DNA, the CDR3 is TGTGCCAGCAGTTTTCTCTCAGGGGGGGATTTCATGAACACTGAAGCTTTCTTT. As protein: CASSFLSGGDFMNTEAFF.

V usage is TRBV7-9 and J usage is TRBJ2-3; TRBD2 is a possible D gene (6 bases). Trimming stripped 0 bases from V and 5 bases from J, with 15 bases between. The CDR3 runs to 16 residues. Germline V lookup: CDR1 SEHNR, CDR2 FQNEAQ (reference sequence). In nucleotides, the CDR3 is TGTGCCAGCAGCTTAGCGGGAGGCCTCTCCGGAGATACGCAGTATTTT. As protein: CASSLAGGLSGDTQYF. Together with reference TRBV7-9 and TRBJ2-3, the CDR3 gives the full variable domain: DTGVSQNPRHKITKRGQNVTFRCDPISEHNRLYWYRQTLGQGPEFLTYFQNEAQLEKSRLLSDRFSAERPKGSFSTLEIQRTEQGDSAMYLCASSLAGGLSGDTQYFGPGTRLTVL.

This clone was seen a handful of times. The chain recombines TRBV30 with TRBJ1-3; D not resolved. The germline V gene encodes CDR1 GTSNPN and CDR2 SVGIG (reference sequence). With 5 bases removed from V and 0 bases from J, the gap between germline ends came to 11 bases. This CDR3 comprises 14 residues. The CDR3 is CAWDIGFSGNTIYF. The DNA of the CDR3 is TGTGCCTGGGACATTGGATTCTCTGGAAACACCATATATTTT.

The chain uses TRBV28 and TRBJ2-7; a possible D gene is TRBD2 (6 bases). This CDR3 has 15 residues. The V and J ends lost 7 bases and 5 bases respectively, with 21 bases between them. Per the germline V gene, CDR1 is MDHEN and CDR2 is SYDVKM. This chain's CDR3 is CASTPAGTGGNEQYF. CDR3 DNA sequence: TGTGCCAGCACCCCTGCGGGGACGGGCGGCAACGAGCAGTACTTC.

V is TRBV9 and J is TRBJ2-3; a weak D match, TRBD2 (5 bases). Germline loops: CDR1 SGDLS, CDR2 YYNGEE. V was trimmed by 0 bases and J by 6 bases, leaving 17 bases between them. This CDR3 has 16 amino acids. CDR3 amino acids: CASSVVSGPRWDTQYF. In nucleotides, the CDR3 is TGTGCCAGCAGCGTAGTGAGCGGACCCAGATGGGATACGCAGTATTTT.

CDR3 DNA: TGTGCCAGCAGCCGCGGAACTACATCCTACGAGCAGTACTTC. Protein: CASSRGTTSYEQYF. The chain carries TRBV7-9 and TRBJ2-7; D not resolved. V lost 5 bases and J lost 1, with 12 bases in between. This CDR3 contains 14 residues. Germline V CDR1 and CDR2: SEHNR, FQNEAQ (reference sequence). The full variable domain, completed using reference TRBV7-9 and TRBJ2-7, is DTGVSQNPRHKITKRGQNVTFRCDPISEHNRLYWYRQTLGQGPEFLTYFQNEAQLEKSRLLSDRFSAERPKGSFSTLEIQRTEQGDSAMYLCASSRGTTSYEQYFGPGTRLTVT.

The rearrangement uses TRBV18 and TRBJ2-7, with D perhaps assigned TRBD1 or TRBD2 (5 bases each). V was cut by 3 bases and J by 0 bases, with 9 bases left in between. The CDR3 covers 14 residues. The V gene's germline CDR1 is KGHSH and CDR2 LQKENI. CDR3 DNA sequence: TGTGCCAGCTCACCGTCCGGGGCCTCCTACGAGCAGTACTTC. Translating it yields CASSPSGASYEQYF.

DNA for the CDR3: TGTGCCTGGAATAGCTACTATGGCTACACCTTC. It is translated as CAWNSYYGYTF. The chain links TRBV30 to TRBJ1-2; D unclear. Germline V lookup: CDR1 GTSNPN, CDR2 SVGIG (reference sequence). Trimming shortened V by 4 bases and J by 3 bases, and 6 bases separated the two germline ends. The CDR3 has 11 residues.

The chain recombines TRBV2 with TRBJ2-1; D is possibly TRBD2 (5 bases). The CDR3 has 14 residues. Looked up from germline, CDR1 is SNHLY and CDR2 is FYNNEI. Trimming removed 7 bases at V and 2 bases at J, with 12 bases between. DNA of the CDR3: TGTGCCAGCAACCTAGCAGCTACCTACAATGAGCAGTTCTTC. Residues: CASNLAATYNEQFF.

J is TRBJ2-1 and V is TRBV10-1; 7 bases are shared with TRBD1. Germline CDR1 WNHNN, CDR2 SYGVQD (reference sequence). This CDR3 is 14 amino acids long. After removal of 5 bases from V and 0 bases from J, the junction contained 1 base not matched to a gene. The CDR3 DNA follows: TGCGCCAGCAGTTCAGGGGGCTCCTACAATGAGCAGTTCTTC. As protein: CASSSGGSYNEQFF.

The V gene is TRBV7-3, the J gene TRBJ2-1; D possibly corresponds to TRBD2 (5 bases). This CDR3 region has 13 residues. Germline V gene data show CDR1 as SGHTA and CDR2 as FQGTGA. V dropped 5 bases and J dropped 5 bases, with 10 bases sitting between them. CDR3 DNA sequence: TGTGCCAGCAGCCCCCGACTAAACAATGAGCAGTTCTTC. Its protein is CASSPRLNNEQFF.

The chain employs TRBV30 and TRBJ2-1; unclear D gene. The CDR3 length is 11 residues. Germline CDR1 is GTSNPN and CDR2 is SVGIG (reference sequence). Trimming stripped 1 base from V and 6 bases from J, with 4 bases between. CDR3 nucleotide sequence: TGTGCCTGGAGTGAGGGCAATGAGCAGTTCTTC. This codes for CAWSEGNEQFF.

This chain joins TRBV30 and TRBJ2-1; D is unresolved. There are 17 residues in the CDR3. The V gene lost 4 bases and the J gene lost 0 bases, with 19 bases spanning the gap. Germline V lookup: CDR1 GTSNPN, CDR2 SVGIG (reference sequence). The CDR3: CAWIPAWSRYSYNEQFF. CDR3 nucleotides: TGTGCCTGGATTCCCGCGTGGTCTCGTTACTCCTACAATGAGCAGTTCTTC.

This clone was recorded once. The J gene is TRBJ1-2, the V gene TRBV29-1, with D possibly being TRBD1 (5 bases). The CDR3 runs 16 residues. V was shortened by 8 bases and J by 5 bases, with 27 bases between the two germline ends. CDR1 is SQVTM and CDR2 is ANQGSEA in the germline V gene. The CDR3: CSTRGGTDRLLYGYTF. As DNA, the CDR3 is TGCAGCACCCGTGGGGGTACGGATAGGTTACTGTATGGCTACACCTTC.